Listed below are T cell receptor beta chains from one sample, sequenced in a study of cytomegalovirus exposure and HLA in healthy donors. The protocol was immunoSEQ multiplex PCR, while the TCRdb copy is restricted to in-frame clones and leaves out a portion. The sample lists around 130,000 clones; over 70% were seen once. Sample: PBMCs. The receptors stem from a woman aged 40 to 49 in good health and CMV-seropositive. Each CDR3 is given with its conserved first and last residue. A D gene is named only where the DNA matches it firmly. Size values are once, few and many counts, or a class for expanded clones, and some rows have none.

v_gene: TRBV7-7; d_gene: TRBD1; abundance: -; j_gene: TRBJ1-1; CDR3aa: CASSADPDRVGPEAFF; CDR3nt: TGTGCCAGCAGCGCGGACCCTGACAGGGTCGGCCCTGAAGCTTTCTTT
v_gene: TRBV7-9; d_gene: -; abundance: -; j_gene: TRBJ2-2; CDR3aa: CASSPYRSNTGELFF; CDR3nt: TGTGCCAGCTCTCCATACCGGTCGAACACCGGGGAGCTGTTTTTT
v_gene: TRBV5-8; d_gene: TRBD1; abundance: -; j_gene: TRBJ1-2; CDR3aa: CASSLEQGGDYGYTF; CDR3nt: TGTGCCAGCAGCTTGGAACAGGGGGGAGACTATGGCTACACCTTC
v_gene: TRBV7-7; d_gene: -; abundance: -; j_gene: TRBJ2-5; CDR3aa: CASSVTSLGETQYF; CDR3nt: TGTGCTAGCAGCGTAACTAGTCTCGGAGAGACCCAGTACTTC
v_gene: TRBV18; d_gene: TRBD2; abundance: -; j_gene: TRBJ2-2; CDR3aa: CASSPTTSVTGELFF; CDR3nt: TGTGCCAGCTCACCAACAACTAGCGTCACCGGGGAGCTGTTTTTT
v_gene: TRBV29-1; d_gene: -; abundance: -; j_gene: TRBJ2-5; CDR3aa: CSVVADSQETQYF; CDR3nt: TGCAGCGTTGTAGCGGATTCCCAAGAGACCCAGTACTTC
v_gene: TRBV5-1; d_gene: TRBD2; abundance: -; j_gene: TRBJ2-1; CDR3aa: CASSAGGGLYNEQFF; CDR3nt: TGCGCCAGCAGCGCCGGGGGGGGCCTCTACAATGAGCAGTTCTTC
v_gene: TRBV7-9; d_gene: TRBD1; abundance: -; j_gene: TRBJ2-1; CDR3aa: CASSSPTGEMFRDEQFF; CDR3nt: TGTGCCAGCAGCTCCCCGACAGGGGAGATGTTCAGGGATGAGCAGTTCTTC
v_gene: TRBV15; d_gene: TRBD2; abundance: -; j_gene: TRBJ2-1; CDR3aa: CATSIAGMYNEQFF; CDR3nt: TGTGCCACCAGCATAGCGGGGATGTACAATGAGCAGTTCTTC
v_gene: TRBV7-9; d_gene: -; abundance: -; j_gene: TRBJ2-1; CDR3aa: CASSRSDEQFF; CDR3nt: TGTGCCAGCAGCCGGAGCGATGAGCAGTTCTTC
v_gene: TRBV19; d_gene: -; abundance: -; j_gene: TRBJ1-5; CDR3aa: CASSITDRVNQPQHF; CDR3nt: TGTGCCAGTAGTATCACGGACAGAGTCAATCAGCCCCAGCATTTT
v_gene: TRBV2; d_gene: -; abundance: once; j_gene: TRBJ1-2; CDR3aa: CASSPRGSGGSTF; CDR3nt: TGTGCCAGCAGTCCTCGAGGGTCGGGGGGGTCCACCTTC